Below are 26 T cell receptor beta chains sequenced from a single sample in a study of technical replicates of blood from a few donors. This table comes from immunoSEQ multiplex PCR, and its TCRdb copy is limited to in-frame clones, with some not included. The table includes around 75,000 clones, about 90% detected once. Sequenced: T cells isolated from PBMCs. The source of these receptors is a human donor in good health.

The J gene is TRBJ2-7, the V gene TRBV19; D might be TRBD1 (5 bases). This CDR3 is built from 14 residues. Per germline, CDR1 LNHDA and CDR2 SQIVND (reference sequence). With 3 bases removed from V and 3 bases from J, the gap between germline ends came to 12 bases. The chain's CDR3 is CASSMPYDSYEQYF. The CDR3 DNA follows: TGTGCCAGTAGTATGCCCTATGACAGCTACGAGCAGTACTTC.

The chain couples TRBV19 to TRBJ1-3; maybe TRBD1 (5 bases). Trimming pared 3 bases from V and 6 bases from J, leaving 9 bases between. The CDR3 totals 13 residues. Per the germline V gene, CDR1 is LNHDA and CDR2 is SQIVND (reference sequence). The CDR3 here is CASSIGGENTIYF. The CDR3 coding sequence is TGTGCCAGTAGTATTGGGGGGGAAAACACCATATATTTT. Full variable domain (remainder filled in from reference TRBV19 and TRBJ1-3): DGGITQSPKYLFRKEGQNVTLSCEQNLNHDAMYWYRQDPGQGLRLIYYSQIVNDFQKGDIAEGYSVSREKKESFPLTVTSAQKNPTAFYLCASSIGGENTIYFGEGSWLTVV.

The V gene is TRBV5-1, the J gene TRBJ1-1; perhaps TRBD1 as D (6 bases). V was cut by 1 base and J by 5 bases, with 12 bases left in between. This CDR3 comprises 14 residues. Germline CDR1 reads SGHRS; CDR2 reads YFSETQ. CDR3 in amino acids: CASSLRGLRTEAFF. DNA of the CDR3: TGCGCCAGCAGCTTGAGGGGGTTGAGGACTGAAGCTTTCTTT.

The genes are TRBV2 and TRBJ2-7, with 9 bases matching TRBD2. CDR1 SNHLY and CDR2 FYNNEI come from the germline V gene. CDR3 length: 15 residues. V dropped 7 bases and J dropped 2; count of bases not matched to a gene: 9. The CDR3 sequence: CASTPGASGTYEQYF. CDR3 in DNA: TGTGCCAGCACCCCCGGGGCTAGCGGGACCTACGAGCAGTACTTC. The full variable domain, with the rest looked up from reference TRBV2 and TRBJ2-7, is EPEVTQTPSHQVTQMGQEVILRCVPISNHLYFYWYRQILGQKVEFLVSFYNNEISEKSEIFDDQFSVERPDGSNFTLKIRSTKLEDSAMYFCASTPGASGTYEQYFGPGTRLTVT.

This chain connects TRBV19 to TRBJ1-5; possible D gene TRBD1, 6 bases. Trimming left V 5 bases short and J 0 bases short, with 11 bases between. CDR3 length: 15 residues. The germline V gene encodes CDR1 LNHDA and CDR2 SQIVND (reference sequence). The CDR3 nucleotides read TGTGCCAGTAGTTCCGACAGGAATAGCAATCAGCCCCAGCATTTT. It translates to CASSSDRNSNQPQHF.

This chain joins TRBV19 and TRBJ2-2; 10 bases map to TRBD1. Germline V gives CDR1 LNHDA, CDR2 SQIVND (reference sequence). CDR3 length: 16 amino acids. V lost 6 bases and J lost 4; bases outside the gene matches: 8. CDR3 in DNA: TGTGCCAGTAGATATAGACAGGGGGCAAGCACCGGGGAGCTGTTTTTT. Amino acid sequence: CASRYRQGASTGELFF.

The CDR3 DNA sequence: TGTGCCAGCAGCTCGGACAGGGACGACGGGGAGCTGTTTTTT. It codes for CASSSDRDDGELFF. The chain uses TRBV11-3 and TRBJ2-2, with 8 positions matching TRBD1. The ends lost 4 bases at V and 7 bases at J; junction bases unmatched: 5. In germline, CDR1 is SGHNT, CDR2 YENEEA. CDR3 length: 14 residues.

This chain joins TRBV9 and TRBJ2-7; no clear D gene. Trimming took off 0 bases at V and 2 bases at J, with 9 bases between the two ends. The germline gives CDR1 SGDLS, CDR2 YYNGEE. This CDR3 contains 14 residues. This CDR3 is CASSVGGATYEQYF. The CDR3 DNA reads TGTGCCAGCAGCGTAGGAGGCGCGACCTACGAGCAGTACTTC. Full variable domain (missing parts from reference TRBV9 and TRBJ2-7): DSGVTQTPKHLITATGQRVTLRCSPRSGDLSVYWYQQSLDQGLQFLIQYYNGEERAKGNILERFSAQQFPDLHSELNLSSLELGDSALYFCASSVGGATYEQYFGPGTRLTVT.

The rearrangement uses TRBV7-8 and TRBJ2-5; possibly TRBD1 for D (6 bases). The CDR3 spans 16 residues. V shed 5 bases and J shed 4 bases, with 20 bases lying between them. Germline assignment: CDR1 SGHVS and CDR2 FQNEAQ. The DNA for the CDR3 is TGTGCCAGCAGCCTAGGAGATAGGGGGAGCCGAGAGACCCAGTACTTC. Translated: CASSLGDRGSRETQYF.

The chain is built from TRBV30 and TRBJ2-5, with D possibly TRBD2 on 5 matching bases. V gave up 5 bases and J gave up 2 bases, with 18 bases separating them. Germline V lookup: CDR1 GTSNPN, CDR2 SVGIG (reference sequence). The CDR3 has 15 residues. CDR3 nucleotide sequence: TGTGCCTGGGACCCATACGGGGAGATACAAGAGACCCAGTACTTC. The encoded protein is CAWDPYGEIQETQYF.

In its sample, this clone was seen once. The chain carries TRBV28 and TRBJ2-7, with 7 bases identical to TRBD2. Germline CDR1 and CDR2: MDHEN and SYDVKM. J was trimmed by 0 bases and V by 8 bases; bases with no gene match: 10. This CDR3 has 15 amino acids. The CDR3: CASYKYGRRSYEQYF. The CDR3 nucleotides read TGTGCCAGCTACAAATACGGGAGGCGCTCCTACGAGCAGTACTTC.

V gene TRBV28 combines with J gene TRBJ2-1; 7 bases line up with TRBD2. Germline V CDR1 and CDR2: MDHEN, SYDVKM. The V and J ends lost 7 bases and 2 bases, in that order; junction bases with no gene match: 11. This CDR3 has 16 residues. DNA of the CDR3: TGTGCCAGCACCCCCCAGGGCGGGAGCCCCTACAATGAGCAGTTCTTC. Its translation: CASTPQGGSPYNEQFF.

J is TRBJ2-6 and V is TRBV29-1; D unresolved. This CDR3 has 13 amino acids. Trimming left V 5 bases short and J 1 base short, with 6 bases between. Germline-derived CDR1 and CDR2 are SQVTM and ANQGSEA. The CDR3 region is CSVLRSGANVLTF. In nucleotides, the CDR3 is TGCAGCGTTTTACGGTCTGGGGCCAACGTCCTGACTTTC. The variable domain in full, with the rest retrieved from reference TRBV29-1 and TRBJ2-6, is SAVISQKPSRDICQRGTSLTIQCQVDSQVTMMFWYRQQPGQSLTLIATANQGSEATYESGFVIDKFPISRPNLTFSTLTVSNMSPEDSSIYLCSVLRSGANVLTFGAGSRLTVL.

This rearrangement joins TRBV5-1 to TRBJ2-7, with D possibly being TRBD1 (6 bases). This CDR3 comprises 12 residues. Germline V gene data show CDR1 as SGHRS and CDR2 as YFSETQ. Trimming left V 0 bases short and J 6 bases short, with 7 bases between. The CDR3 spells CASSLAGAEQYF. CDR3 nucleotides: TGCGCCAGCAGCTTGGCAGGGGCCGAGCAGTACTTC. The whole variable domain, filled in from reference TRBV5-1 and TRBJ2-7, reads KAGVTQTPRYLIKTRGQQVTLSCSPISGHRSVSWYQQTPGQGLQFLFEYFSETQRNKGNFPGRFSGRQFSNSRSEMNVSTLELGDSALYLCASSLAGAEQYFGPGTRLTVT.

The chain combines TRBV29-1 with TRBJ2-7; weak D call: TRBD1 (6 bases). V was pared by 7 bases and J by 2 bases, with 15 bases between. Looked up from germline, CDR1 is SQVTM and CDR2 is ANQGSEA. This CDR3 spans 13 amino acids. Here the CDR3 reads CSARYRDTYEQYF. In nucleotides, the CDR3 is TGCAGCGCCCGATATCGGGACACCTACGAGCAGTACTTC.

V gene TRBV28 combines with J gene TRBJ1-5; 7 bases align to TRBD1. CDR1 and CDR2 from the germline V gene are MDHEN and SYDVKM. With V trimmed by 5 bases and J by 7 bases, 14 bases remained unmatched. CDR3 length: 16 residues. CDR3 coding DNA: TGTGCCAGCAGTCCTTTGAGAGGGGGCGAACTCCAGCCCCAGCATTTT. Its protein product is CASSPLRGGELQPQHF.

V and J are TRBV5-1 and TRBJ2-5; D gene unclear. The germline V gene encodes CDR1 SGHRS and CDR2 YFSETQ. The CDR3 runs 15 residues. V shed 1 base and J shed 5 bases, with 15 bases lying between them. This chain's CDR3 is CASSLRLSGLETQYF. The CDR3 DNA follows: TGCGCCAGCAGCTTGCGTCTTTCGGGTTTGGAGACCCAGTACTTC.

The gene calls are TRBV4-1 and TRBJ1-2; 9 nucleotides agree with TRBD1. Germline assignment: CDR1 MGHRA and CDR2 YSYEKL. V lost 2 bases and J lost 8; bases outside the gene matches: 6. The CDR3 has 14 residues. The CDR3 DNA sequence: TGCGCCAGCAGCCAACCTACAGGGGGCGACGGCTACACCTTC. Encoded protein: CASSQPTGGDGYTF.

CDR3 nucleotides: TGTGCCAGCAGCTTAGAGGGAGGCCTCATATGGACTAACTATGGCTACACCTTC. Translated, it gives CASSLEGGLIWTNYGYTF. This chain connects TRBV11-2 to TRBJ1-2; D gene uncertain. The CDR3 consists of 18 residues. V shed 0 bases and J shed 0 bases, with 17 bases lying between them. Germline V gene sequence: CDR1 SGHAT, CDR2 FQNNGV.

This chain uses TRBV20-1 with TRBJ2-7; weak D call: TRBD1 (6 bases). The CDR3 has 11 amino acids. V lost 6 bases to trimming and J lost 4 bases, with 10 bases between them. Germline CDR1 DFQATT, CDR2 SNEGSKA (reference sequence). CDR3 nucleotide sequence: TGCAGTGCCAGGGGAGCTTACGAGCAGTACTTC. This sequence encodes CSARGAYEQYF.

This clone was recorded once. The chain's CDR3 is CASSDPSGAPIQFF. The CDR3 DNA follows: TGTGCCAGCAGTGACCCTAGCGGGGCCCCAATTCAGTTCTTC. The chain carries TRBV6-1 and TRBJ2-1; 9 bases agree with TRBD2. Germline CDR1 MNHNS, CDR2 SASEGT. Unmatched junction bases numbered 10, after V lost 3 bases and J lost 13 bases. This CDR3 has 14 amino acids.

The chain is built from TRBV5-4 and TRBJ2-7; D may be TRBD1 (6 bases). V was pared by 5 bases and J by 5 bases, with 17 bases between. The germline V gene has CDR1 SGHNT and CDR2 YYREEE (reference sequence). This CDR3 spans 14 amino acids. The CDR3 is CASRRKGESHEQYF. The CDR3 nucleotides are TGTGCCAGCAGGAGGAAGGGGGAGTCACACGAGCAGTACTTC.

The V gene is TRBV11-2, the J gene TRBJ1-5; 9 nucleotides line up with TRBD1. V dropped 3 bases and J dropped 10; count of bases not matched to a gene: 7. The CDR3 is 14 residues long. Germline V lookup: CDR1 SGHAT, CDR2 FQNNGV. DNA for the CDR3: TGTGCCAGCAGCTTCCACAGGGGGCTGGTCCCCCAGCATTTT. It yields the protein CASSFHRGLVPQHF.

The genes are TRBV4-1 and TRBJ2-1; 14 bases match TRBD2. The germline gives CDR1 MGHRA, CDR2 YSYEKL. The junction had 11 bases not matched to a gene; V was cut back by 4 bases and J by 0 bases. This CDR3 is built from 20 residues. CDR3 nucleotides: TGCGCCAGCAGCCGATCCCCGGGACTAGCGGGGGACCCCTCCTACAATGAGCAGTTCTTC. Its translation: CASSRSPGLAGDPSYNEQFF.

The J gene is TRBJ1-2, the V gene TRBV5-4, with 7 positions matching TRBD1. J gave up 5 bases and V 4 bases, and 5 bases lay outside the gene matches. The CDR3 spans 13 residues. Germline V CDR1 and CDR2: SGHNT, YYREEE (reference sequence). The CDR3 here is CASSPGGGYGYTF. In nucleotides, the CDR3 is TGTGCCAGCAGCCCAGGGGGTGGGTATGGCTACACCTTC.

Here the CDR3 reads CASSFLSASGGEQYF. In nucleotides, the CDR3 is TGTGCCAGCAGTTTCCTCTCAGCCAGCGGTGGAGAGCAGTACTTC. The chain uses TRBV27 and TRBJ2-7; D is perhaps TRBD2 (5 bases). V was clipped by 3 bases and J by 7 bases, with 19 bases between them. The CDR3 is made up of 15 amino acids. Germline-derived CDR1 and CDR2 are MNHEY and SMNVEV (reference sequence).